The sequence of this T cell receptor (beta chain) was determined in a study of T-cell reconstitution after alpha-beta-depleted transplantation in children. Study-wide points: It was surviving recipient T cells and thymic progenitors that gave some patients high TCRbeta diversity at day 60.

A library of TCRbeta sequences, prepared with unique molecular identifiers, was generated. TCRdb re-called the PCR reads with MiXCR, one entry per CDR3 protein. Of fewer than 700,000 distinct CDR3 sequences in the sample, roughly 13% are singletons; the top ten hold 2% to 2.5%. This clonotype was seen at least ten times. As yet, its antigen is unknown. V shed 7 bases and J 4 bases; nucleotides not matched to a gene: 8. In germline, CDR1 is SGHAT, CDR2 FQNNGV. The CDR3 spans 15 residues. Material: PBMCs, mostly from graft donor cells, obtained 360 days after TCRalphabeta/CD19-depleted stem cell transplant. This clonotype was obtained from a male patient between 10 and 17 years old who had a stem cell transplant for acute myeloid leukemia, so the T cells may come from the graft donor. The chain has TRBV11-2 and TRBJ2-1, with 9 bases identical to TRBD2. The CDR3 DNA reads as TGTGCCAGCAAAGGGCTAGCGGGGCTATACAATGAGCAGTTCTTC. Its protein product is CASKGLAGLYNEQFF.